The 4 T cell receptor beta chains reported below all come from one sample, sequenced in a study of CD8+ T cells in alopecia areata. Following extraction, RNA underwent reverse transcription to cDNA, which served as the sequencing template. The data were produced by immunoSEQ multiplex PCR, yet TCRdb's version contains in-frame clones alone and is incomplete. The data hold approximately 130,000 clones, with roughly 50% observed a single time. Source material: NKG2D-low CD8+ T cells sorted from blood. The receptors were gathered from a human donor with alopecia areata.

V usage is TRBV6-6 and J usage is TRBJ2-2, with 9 bases matching TRBD2. V shed 5 bases, J shed 6 bases, and the junction held 10 bases outside the gene matches. Germline CDR1 is MNHNY and CDR2 is SVGAGI (reference sequence). This CDR3 contains 16 residues. Here the CDR3 reads CASSQFSGSRSGELFF. The CDR3 nucleotides read TGTGCCAGCAGTCAATTTAGCGGGAGTCGATCCGGGGAGCTGTTTTTT.

The rearrangement joins TRBV25-1 to TRBJ2-5, with D tentatively TRBD2 (5 bases). Germline values: CDR1 MGHDK, CDR2 SYGVNS. V lost 6 bases to trimming and J lost 0 bases, with 8 bases between them. This CDR3 comprises 13 residues. Written as DNA, the CDR3 is TGTGCCAGCAGGGCGCGGGACCAAGAGACCCAGTACTTC. Its protein product is CASRARDQETQYF.

This clone was counted a few times. V usage is TRBV9 and J usage is TRBJ1-5; weak D call: TRBD1 (6 bases). The V end lost 3 bases, the J end lost 2 bases, and 15 bases lay between the germline ends. This CDR3 spans 16 amino acids. Looked up from germline, CDR1 is SGDLS and CDR2 is YYNGEE. The DNA of the CDR3 is TGTGCCAGCAGCGCCTCAACCGCAGGGGGCAATCAGCCCCAGCATTTT. As protein: CASSASTAGGNQPQHF.

This chain uses TRBV7-8 with TRBJ2-7; D call uncertain. Germline-derived CDR1 and CDR2 are SGHVS and FQNEAQ. The V gene lost 1 base and the J gene lost 7 bases, with 11 bases spanning the gap. The CDR3 has 13 amino acids. The CDR3 loop is CASSLVDAWEQYF. CDR3 coding DNA: TGTGCCAGCAGCTTAGTAGATGCGTGGGAGCAGTACTTC.